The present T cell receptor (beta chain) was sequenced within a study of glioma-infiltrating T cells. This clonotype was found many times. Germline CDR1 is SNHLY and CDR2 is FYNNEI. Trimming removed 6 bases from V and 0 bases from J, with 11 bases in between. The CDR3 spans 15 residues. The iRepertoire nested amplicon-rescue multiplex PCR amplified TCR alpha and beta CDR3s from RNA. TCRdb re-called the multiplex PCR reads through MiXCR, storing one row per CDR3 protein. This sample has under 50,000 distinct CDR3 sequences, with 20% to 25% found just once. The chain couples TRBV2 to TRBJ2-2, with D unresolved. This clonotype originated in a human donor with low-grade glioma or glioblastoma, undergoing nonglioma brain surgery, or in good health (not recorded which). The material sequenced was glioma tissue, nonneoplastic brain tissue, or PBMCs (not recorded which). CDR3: CASRTSNANTGELFF. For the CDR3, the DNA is TGTGCCAGCAGGACGTCCAACGCGAACACCGGGGAGCTGTTTTTT.